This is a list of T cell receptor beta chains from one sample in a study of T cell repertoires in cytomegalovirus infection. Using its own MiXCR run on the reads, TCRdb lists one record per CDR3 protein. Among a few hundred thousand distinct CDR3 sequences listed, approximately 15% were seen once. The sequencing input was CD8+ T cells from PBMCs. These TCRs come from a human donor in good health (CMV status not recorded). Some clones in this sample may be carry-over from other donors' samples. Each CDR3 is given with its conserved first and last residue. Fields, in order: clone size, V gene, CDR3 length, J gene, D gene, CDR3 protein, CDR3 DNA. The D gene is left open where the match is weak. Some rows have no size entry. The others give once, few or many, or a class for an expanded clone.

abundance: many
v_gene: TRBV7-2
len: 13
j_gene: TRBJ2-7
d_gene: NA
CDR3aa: CASSSLGAYEQYF
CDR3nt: TGTGCCAGCAGCTCCCTGGGGGCCTACGAGCAGTACTTC

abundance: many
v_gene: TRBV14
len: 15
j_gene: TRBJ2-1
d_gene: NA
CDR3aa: CASSRTAWLFDEQFF
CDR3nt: TGTGCCAGCAGCCGAACCGCTTGGCTTTTTGATGAGCAGTTCTTC

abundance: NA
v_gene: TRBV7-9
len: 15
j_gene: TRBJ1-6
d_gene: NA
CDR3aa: CASSHGAIYNSPLHF
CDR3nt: TGTGCCAGCAGCCACGGGGCCATCTATAATTCACCCCTCCACTTT

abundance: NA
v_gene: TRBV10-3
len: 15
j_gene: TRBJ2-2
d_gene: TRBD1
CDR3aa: CAINQAGQDTGELFF
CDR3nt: TGTGCCATCAACCAGGCCGGACAGGACACCGGGGAGCTGTTTTTT

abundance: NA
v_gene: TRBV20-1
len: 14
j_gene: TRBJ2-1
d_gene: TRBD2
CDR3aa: CSARGSGGDFGQFF
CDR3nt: TGCAGTGCTAGGGGATCGGGGGGGGACTTTGGGCAGTTCTTC

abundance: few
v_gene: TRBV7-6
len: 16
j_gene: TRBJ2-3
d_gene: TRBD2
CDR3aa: CASSLDRRGTLDTQYF
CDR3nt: TGTGCCAGCAGCTTAGATCGGCGGGGGACCCTAGATACGCAGTATTTT

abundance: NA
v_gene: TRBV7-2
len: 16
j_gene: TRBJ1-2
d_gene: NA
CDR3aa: CASSLSDEQGLHGYTF
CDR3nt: TGTGCCAGCAGCTTAAGCGATGAGCAGGGACTCCATGGCTACACCTTC

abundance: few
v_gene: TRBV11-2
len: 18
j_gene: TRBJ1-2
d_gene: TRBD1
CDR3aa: CASSSGTGRLKANYGYTF
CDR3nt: TGTGCCAGCAGCTCCGGGACAGGGAGATTAAAAGCTAACTATGGCTACACCTTC

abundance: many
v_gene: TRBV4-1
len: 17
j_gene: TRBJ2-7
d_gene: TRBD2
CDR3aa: CASSTGTSGESSYEQYF
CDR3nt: TGCGCCAGCAGCACTGGGACTAGCGGAGAGAGCTCCTACGAGCAGTACTTC

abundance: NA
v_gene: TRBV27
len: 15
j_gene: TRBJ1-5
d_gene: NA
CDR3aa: CASSLGIYSNQPQHF
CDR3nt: TGTGCCAGCAGTTTAGGAATTTATAGCAATCAGCCCCAGCATTTT

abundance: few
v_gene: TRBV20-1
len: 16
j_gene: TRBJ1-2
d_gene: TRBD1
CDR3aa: CSADGGWTGGSNGYTF
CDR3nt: TGCAGTGCGGACGGGGGATGGACAGGGGGTAGTAACGGCTACACCTTC

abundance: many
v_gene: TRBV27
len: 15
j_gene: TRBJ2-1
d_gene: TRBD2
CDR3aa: CASSSGLAGYNEQFF
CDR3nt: TGTGCCAGCAGTTCTGGACTAGCGGGTTACAATGAGCAGTTCTTC

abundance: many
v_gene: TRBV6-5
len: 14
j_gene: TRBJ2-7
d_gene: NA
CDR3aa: CASGRPGPISGQYF
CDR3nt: TGTGCCAGCGGACGGCCGGGACCGATAAGCGGGCAGTACTTC

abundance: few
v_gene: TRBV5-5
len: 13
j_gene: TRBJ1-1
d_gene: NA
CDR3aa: CASSYRVGTEAFF
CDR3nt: TGTGCCAGCAGCTACAGGGTGGGAACTGAAGCTTTCTTT

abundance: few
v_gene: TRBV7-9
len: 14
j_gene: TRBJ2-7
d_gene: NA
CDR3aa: CASSPPQGLYEQYF
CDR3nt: TGTGCCAGCAGCCCCCCGCAGGGGTTGTACGAGCAGTACTTC

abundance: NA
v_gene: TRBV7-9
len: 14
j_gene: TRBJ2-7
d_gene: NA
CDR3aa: CASSLAGHPGEQYF
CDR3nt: TGTGCCAGCAGCTTGGCGGGACACCCCGGGGAGCAGTACTTC

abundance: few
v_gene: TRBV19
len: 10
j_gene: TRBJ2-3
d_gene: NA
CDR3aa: CAQNSDTQYF
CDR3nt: TGTGCCCAAAACTCTGATACGCAGTATTTT

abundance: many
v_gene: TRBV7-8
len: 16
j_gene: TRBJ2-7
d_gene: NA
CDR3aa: CASSLAEGAGSYEQYF
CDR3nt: TGTGCCAGCAGCTTAGCAGAAGGGGCCGGGTCCTACGAGCAGTACTTC

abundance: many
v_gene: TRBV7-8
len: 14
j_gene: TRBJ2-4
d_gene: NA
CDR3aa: CASSFEGSKNIQYF
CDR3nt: TGTGCCAGCAGCTTCGAGGGAAGCAAAAACATTCAGTACTTC

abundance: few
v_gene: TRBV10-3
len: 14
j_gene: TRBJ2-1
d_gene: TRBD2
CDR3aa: CAISQSGEGNEQFF
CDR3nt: TGTGCCATCAGTCAATCGGGGGAGGGCAATGAGCAGTTCTTC

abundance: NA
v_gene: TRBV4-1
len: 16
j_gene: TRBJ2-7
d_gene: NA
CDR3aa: CASSHGDRGASYVQYF
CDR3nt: TGCGCCAGCAGCCACGGGGACCGGGGCGCTTCCTACGTGCAGTACTTC

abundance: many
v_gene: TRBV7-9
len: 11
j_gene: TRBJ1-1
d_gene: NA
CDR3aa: CASSFGGGAFF
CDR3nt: TGTGCCAGCAGCTTCGGCGGCGGAGCTTTCTTT

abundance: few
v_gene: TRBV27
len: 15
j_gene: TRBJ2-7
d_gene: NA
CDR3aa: CASSLGRDPTYEQYF
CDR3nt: TGTGCCAGCAGTTTAGGCAGGGACCCAACCTACGAGCAGTACTTC

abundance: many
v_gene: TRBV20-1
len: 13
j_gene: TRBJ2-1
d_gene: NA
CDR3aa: CSAHQGSYNEQFF
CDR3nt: TGCAGTGCTCACCAGGGCTCCTACAATGAGCAGTTCTTC

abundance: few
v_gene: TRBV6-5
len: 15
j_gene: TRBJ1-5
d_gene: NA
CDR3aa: CASSYTWGSNQPQHF
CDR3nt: TGTGCCAGCAGTTACACCTGGGGGAGCAATCAGCCCCAGCATTTT